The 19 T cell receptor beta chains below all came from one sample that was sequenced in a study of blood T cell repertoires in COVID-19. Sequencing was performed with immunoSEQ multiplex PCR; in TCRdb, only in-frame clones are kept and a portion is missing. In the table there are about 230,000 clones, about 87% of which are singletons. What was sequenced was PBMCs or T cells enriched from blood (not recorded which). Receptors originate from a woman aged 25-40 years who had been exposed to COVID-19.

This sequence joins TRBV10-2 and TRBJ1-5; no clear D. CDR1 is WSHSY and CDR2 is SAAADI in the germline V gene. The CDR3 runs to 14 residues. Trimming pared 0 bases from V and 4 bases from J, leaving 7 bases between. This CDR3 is CASSESAPNQPQHF. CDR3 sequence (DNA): TGCGCCAGCAGTGAGTCGGCCCCGAATCAGCCCCAGCATTTT.

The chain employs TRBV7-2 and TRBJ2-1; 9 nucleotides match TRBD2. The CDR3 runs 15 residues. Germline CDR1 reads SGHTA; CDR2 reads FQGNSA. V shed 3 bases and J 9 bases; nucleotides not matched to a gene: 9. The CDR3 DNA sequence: TGTGCCAGCAGCTTTCGACCTAGCGGGATAAGTGAGCAGTTCTTC. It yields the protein CASSFRPSGISEQFF. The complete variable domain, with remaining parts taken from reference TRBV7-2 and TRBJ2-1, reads GAGVSQSPSNKVTEKGKDVELRCDPISGHTALYWYRQSLGQGLEFLIYFQGNSAPDKSGLPSDRFSAERTGGSVSTLTIQRTQQEDSAVYLCASSFRPSGISEQFFGPGTRLTVL.

This CDR3 is CASSPYRGPYEQYF. DNA of the CDR3: TGTGCCAGCAGCCCATACAGGGGGCCATACGAGCAGTACTTC. J is TRBJ2-7 and V is TRBV11-2; 9 bases match TRBD1. From germline, CDR1 is SGHAT and CDR2 FQNNGV. CDR3 length: 14 residues. V gave up 5 bases and J gave up 4 bases; unmatched junction bases: 6.

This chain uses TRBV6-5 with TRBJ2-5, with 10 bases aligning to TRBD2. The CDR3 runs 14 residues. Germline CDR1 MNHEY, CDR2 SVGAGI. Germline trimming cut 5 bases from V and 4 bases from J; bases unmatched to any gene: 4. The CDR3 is CASSLLAGAETQYF. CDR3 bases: TGTGCCAGCAGTCTTCTAGCGGGAGCAGAGACCCAGTACTTC.

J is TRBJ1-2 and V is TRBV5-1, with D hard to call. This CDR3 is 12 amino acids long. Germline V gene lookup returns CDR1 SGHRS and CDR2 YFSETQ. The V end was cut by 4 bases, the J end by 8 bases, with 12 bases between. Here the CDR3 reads CASSVGMGGYTF. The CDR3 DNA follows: TGCGCCAGCAGCGTCGGGATGGGCGGCTACACCTTC.

The CDR3: CASSFGPRGGNQPQHF. The CDR3, as DNA: TGTGCCAGCAGTTTTGGTCCCAGGGGAGGCAATCAGCCCCAGCATTTT. The chain has TRBV27 and TRBJ1-5; TRBD1 might be the D (6 bases). V was pared by 3 bases and J by 2 bases, with 14 bases between. Germline lookup yields CDR1 MNHEY and CDR2 SMNVEV (reference sequence). The CDR3 spans 16 residues.

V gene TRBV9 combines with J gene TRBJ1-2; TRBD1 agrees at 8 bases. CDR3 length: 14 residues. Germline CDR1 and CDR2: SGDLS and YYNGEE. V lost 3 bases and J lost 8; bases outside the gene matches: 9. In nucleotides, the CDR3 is TGTGCCAGCAGCGCCTCCGGACAGGGAAGGGGCTACACCTTC. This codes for CASSASGQGRGYTF.

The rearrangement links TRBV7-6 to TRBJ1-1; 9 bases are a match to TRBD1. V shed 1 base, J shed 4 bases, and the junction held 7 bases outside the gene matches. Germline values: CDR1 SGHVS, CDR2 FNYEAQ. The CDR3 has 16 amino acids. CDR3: CASSLEGLGQGTEAFF. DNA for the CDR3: TGTGCCAGCAGCTTAGAAGGCTTGGGACAGGGCACTGAAGCTTTCTTT.

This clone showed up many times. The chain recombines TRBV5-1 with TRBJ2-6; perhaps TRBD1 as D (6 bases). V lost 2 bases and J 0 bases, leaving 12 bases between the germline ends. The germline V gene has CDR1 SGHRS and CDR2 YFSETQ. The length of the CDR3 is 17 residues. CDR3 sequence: CASSLRTVPSGANVLTF. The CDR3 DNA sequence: TGCGCCAGCAGCTTAAGGACAGTGCCCTCTGGGGCCAACGTCCTGACTTTC.

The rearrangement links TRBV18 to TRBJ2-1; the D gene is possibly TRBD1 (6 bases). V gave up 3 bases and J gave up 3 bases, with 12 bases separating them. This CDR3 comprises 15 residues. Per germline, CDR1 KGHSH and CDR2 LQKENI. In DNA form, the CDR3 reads TGTGCCAGCTCACCTGAGGGGGACATCTACAATGAGCAGTTCTTC. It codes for CASSPEGDIYNEQFF.

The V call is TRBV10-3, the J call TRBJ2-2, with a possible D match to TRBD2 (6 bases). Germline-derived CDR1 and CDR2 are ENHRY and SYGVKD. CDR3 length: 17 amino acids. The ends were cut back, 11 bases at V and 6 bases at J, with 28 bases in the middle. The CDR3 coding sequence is TGTGCCCCTGGGGACTTCTTGGGGGAGAAAAATCCCGGGGAGCTGTTTTTT. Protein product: CAPGDFLGEKNPGELFF.

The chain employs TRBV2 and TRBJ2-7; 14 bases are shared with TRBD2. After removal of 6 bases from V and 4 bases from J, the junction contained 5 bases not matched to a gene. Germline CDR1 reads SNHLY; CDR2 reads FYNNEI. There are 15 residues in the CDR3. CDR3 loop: CASRGGLAGDYEQYF. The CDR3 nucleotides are TGTGCCAGCAGGGGGGGACTAGCGGGAGATTACGAGCAGTACTTC.

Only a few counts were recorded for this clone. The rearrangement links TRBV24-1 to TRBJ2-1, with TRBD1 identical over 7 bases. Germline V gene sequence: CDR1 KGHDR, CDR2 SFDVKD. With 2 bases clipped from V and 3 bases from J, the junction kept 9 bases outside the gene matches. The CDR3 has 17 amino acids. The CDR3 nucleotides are TGTGCCACCAGTGATTCCTACTGGGGACAGAACTACAATGAGCAGTTCTTC. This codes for CATSDSYWGQNYNEQFF.

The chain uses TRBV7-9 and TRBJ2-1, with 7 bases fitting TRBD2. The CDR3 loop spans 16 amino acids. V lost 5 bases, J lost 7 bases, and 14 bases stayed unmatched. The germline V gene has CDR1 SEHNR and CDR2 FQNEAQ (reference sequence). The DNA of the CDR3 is TGTGCCAGCAGCCCCACTAGCGATATCCCGGGGAATGAGCAGTTCTTC. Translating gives CASSPTSDIPGNEQFF.

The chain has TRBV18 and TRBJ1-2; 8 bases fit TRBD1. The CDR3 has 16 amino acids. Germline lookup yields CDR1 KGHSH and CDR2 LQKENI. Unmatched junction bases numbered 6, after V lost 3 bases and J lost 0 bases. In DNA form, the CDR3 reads TGTGCCAGCTCACCCGACAGGGGAGCAACTAACTATGGCTACACCTTC. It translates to CASSPDRGATNYGYTF.

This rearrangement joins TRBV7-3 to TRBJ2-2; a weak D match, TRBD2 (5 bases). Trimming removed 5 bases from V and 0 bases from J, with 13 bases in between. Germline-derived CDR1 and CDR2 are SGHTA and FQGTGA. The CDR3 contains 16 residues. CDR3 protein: CASSPHGKPNTGELFF. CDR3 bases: TGTGCCAGCAGCCCTCACGGGAAACCGAACACCGGGGAGCTGTTTTTT. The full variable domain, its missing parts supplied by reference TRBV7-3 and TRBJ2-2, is GAGVSQTPSNKVTEKGKYVELRCDPISGHTALYWYRQSLGQGPEFLIYFQGTGAADDSGLPNDRFFAVRPEGSVSTLKIQRTERGDSAVYLCASSPHGKPNTGELFFGEGSRLTVL.

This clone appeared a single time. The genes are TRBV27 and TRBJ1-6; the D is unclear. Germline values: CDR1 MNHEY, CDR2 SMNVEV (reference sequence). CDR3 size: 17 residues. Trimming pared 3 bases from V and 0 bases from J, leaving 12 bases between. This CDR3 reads CASSFLAVSSYNSPLHF. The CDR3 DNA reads TGTGCCAGCAGTTTTTTGGCCGTCAGCTCCTATAATTCACCCCTCCACTTT.

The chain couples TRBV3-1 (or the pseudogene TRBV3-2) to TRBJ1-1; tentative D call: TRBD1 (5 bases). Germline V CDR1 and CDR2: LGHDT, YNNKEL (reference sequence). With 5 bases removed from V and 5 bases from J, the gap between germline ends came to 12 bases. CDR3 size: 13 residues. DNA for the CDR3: TGTGCCAGCAGCTCCTACCAGGGAACTGAAGCTTTCTTT. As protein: CASSSYQGTEAFF.

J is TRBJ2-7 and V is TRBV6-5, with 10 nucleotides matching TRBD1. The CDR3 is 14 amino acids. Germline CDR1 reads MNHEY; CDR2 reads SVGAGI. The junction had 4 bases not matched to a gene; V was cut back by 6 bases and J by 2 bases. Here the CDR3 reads CASRIGQGAYEQYF. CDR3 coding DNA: TGTGCCAGCAGAATCGGACAGGGGGCCTACGAGCAGTACTTC.